A single sample gave rise to the 16 T cell receptor beta chains below, sequenced in a study of CD8 T cells in ankylosing spondylitis. One entry per CDR3 protein, called by TCRdb with MiXCR from the 5' RACE reads. The sample carries 130,000 or so distinct CDR3 sequences, over 6% recorded once. The specimen was blood, either unsorted or a sorted T cell fraction (not recorded which). These receptors were taken from a male donor with ankylosing spondylitis or in good health (not recorded which).

This clonotype was observed at least ten times. The CDR3 protein is CASTSGARIGNQPQHF. The CDR3 DNA is TGTGCCAGCACCTCAGGGGCCCGTATCGGCAATCAGCCCCAGCATTTT. V gene TRBV6-1 combines with J gene TRBJ1-5; weak D call: TRBD1 (6 bases). Trimming removed 7 bases from V and 2 bases from J, with 18 bases in between. Germline-derived CDR1 and CDR2 are MNHNS and SASEGT. This CDR3 has 16 residues.

The sample holds many counts of this clonotype. This chain connects TRBV12-3 or TRBV12-4 to TRBJ1-2; 8 bases are a match to TRBD1. The length of the CDR3 is 13 residues. After removal of 6 bases from V and 4 bases from J, the junction contained 4 bases not matched to a gene. CDR3 DNA: TGTGCCAGCAGCGGACAGGGAAGCTATGGCTACACCTTC. This translates into CASSGQGSYGYTF.

This clonotype was detected ten times or more. The chain has TRBV4-3 and TRBJ1-5; 11 bases are a match to TRBD1. This CDR3 contains 17 residues. CDR1 LGHNA and CDR2 YSLEER come from the germline V gene. V trimming: 0 bases; J trimming: 2 bases; junction bases outside the gene matches: 3. Written as DNA, the CDR3 is TGCGCCAGCAGCCAAGATGGGACAGGGGGTGGCAATCAGCCCCAGCATTTT. Its translation: CASSQDGTGGGNQPQHF.

This clonotype showed up many times. The rearrangement links TRBV5-1 to TRBJ1-1; no definite D call. Germline V lookup: CDR1 SGHRS, CDR2 YFSETQ. The length of the CDR3 is 13 residues. The ends were cut back, 0 bases at V and 3 bases at J, with 6 bases in the middle. CDR3 sequence (DNA): TGCGCCAGCAGCTTGGGCGGTCACACTGAAGCTTTCTTT. Its translation: CASSLGGHTEAFF.

CDR3 residues: CSAYGGPGVNEQFF. The CDR3 nucleotides are TGCAGTGCTTACGGAGGGCCGGGCGTCAATGAGCAGTTCTTC. This rearrangement joins TRBV20-1 to TRBJ2-1; D might be TRBD2 (6 bases). This CDR3 region has 14 residues. Germline CDR1 and CDR2: DFQATT and SNEGSKA (reference sequence). Trimming stripped 5 bases from V and 6 bases from J, with 17 bases between.

This clonotype was counted many times. The chain combines TRBV7-2 with TRBJ1-4; D ambiguous. V lost 5 bases to trimming and J lost 0 bases, with 13 bases between them. CDR3 length equals 16 residues. The germline V gene encodes CDR1 SGHTA and CDR2 FQGNSA. The CDR3 reads CASSPADGATNEKLFF. The CDR3 DNA reads TGTGCCAGCAGCCCAGCGGACGGGGCAACTAATGAAAAACTGTTTTTT.

Many counts were recorded for this clonotype. The V gene is TRBV7-2, the J gene TRBJ2-4; 8 bases line up with TRBD1. Per germline, CDR1 SGHTA and CDR2 FQGNSA. V trimming: 4 bases; J trimming: 8 bases; junction bases outside the gene matches: 7. The CDR3 runs to 14 residues. CDR3 in DNA: TGTGCCAGCAGCTCGCGGACAGGGTGGGACATTCAGTACTTC. This gives the protein CASSSRTGWDIQYF.

This clonotype was counted many times. The chain carries TRBV7-2 and TRBJ1-2; D unclear. The V gene lost 2 bases and the J gene lost 7 bases, with 8 bases spanning the gap. CDR3 length equals 12 residues. The germline gives CDR1 SGHTA, CDR2 FQGNSA. CDR3 residues: CASSLLGLGYTF. In DNA form, the CDR3 reads TGTGCCAGCAGCTTACTCGGGCTTGGCTACACCTTC.

In its sample, this clonotype was seen many times. The V and J genes are TRBV18 and TRBJ2-5; D is perhaps TRBD2 (5 bases). The CDR3 spans 13 residues. The V and J ends lost 6 bases and 2 bases respectively, with 10 bases between them. Germline loops: CDR1 KGHSH, CDR2 LQKENI. CDR3 in DNA: TGTGCCAGCTCGAGCCGGGATCAAGAGACCCAGTACTTC. Its translation is CASSSRDQETQYF.

Ten or more counts support this clonotype. The chain carries TRBV5-1 and TRBJ2-7; weak D call: TRBD1 (6 bases). Per the germline V gene, CDR1 is SGHRS and CDR2 is YFSETQ. The V and J ends lost 4 bases and 2 bases respectively, with 10 bases between them. This CDR3 is built from 13 residues. The CDR3 protein is CASSQGQTYEQYF. The CDR3 DNA is TGCGCCAGCAGCCAAGGACAGACCTACGAGCAGTACTTC.

V usage is TRBV7-9 and J usage is TRBJ1-2; weak D call: TRBD1 (5 bases). Between the trimmed V and J ends, which lost 3 bases and 3 bases, there was a span of 11 bases. This CDR3 has 14 residues. From germline, CDR1 is SEHNR and CDR2 FQNEAQ (reference sequence). CDR3 protein: CASSFWGMDYGYTF. The CDR3 DNA sequence: TGTGCCAGCAGCTTTTGGGGGATGGACTATGGCTACACCTTC.

This clonotype was observed at least ten times. The chain carries TRBV5-1 and TRBJ2-1; tentatively, D is TRBD1 (5 bases). Trimming took off 1 base at V and 10 bases at J, with 21 bases between the two ends. This CDR3 spans 16 amino acids. Per the germline V gene, CDR1 is SGHRS and CDR2 is YFSETQ. The CDR3: CASSLFPQGRQREQFF. The CDR3 bases are TGCGCCAGCAGCTTGTTCCCGCAGGGAAGGCAACGGGAGCAGTTCTTC.

At least ten counts were recorded for this clonotype. The gene calls are TRBV5-1 and TRBJ2-7; the match to TRBD1 covers 7 bases. V trimming: 1 base; J trimming: 3 bases; junction bases outside the gene matches: 7. Germline CDR1 SGHRS, CDR2 YFSETQ. The CDR3 extends over 15 amino acids. CDR3 sequence: CASSLLVGQVYEQYF. CDR3 nucleotide sequence: TGCGCCAGCAGCTTGCTAGTTGGACAGGTCTACGAGCAGTACTTC.

At least ten counts were recorded for this clonotype. The chain joins TRBV12-3 or TRBV12-4 to TRBJ2-7; D is undetermined. V was cut by 0 bases and J by 6 bases, with 6 bases left in between. The length of the CDR3 is 12 residues. The CDR3 sequence is CASSLAGIEQYF. The CDR3 DNA sequence: TGTGCCAGCAGTTTAGCGGGTATCGAGCAGTACTTC.

This clonotype was seen many times. The V call is TRBV4-3, the J call TRBJ2-7, with 7 bases aligning to TRBD1. CDR1 and CDR2 from the germline V gene are LGHNA and YSLEER. The length of the CDR3 is 16 residues. V lost 0 bases, J lost 2 bases, and 7 bases stayed unmatched. The DNA for the CDR3 is TGCGCCAGCAGCCAAGAAGTCGCGCAGGGGGCCTACGAGCAGTACTTC. It specifies CASSQEVAQGAYEQYF.

This clonotype was seen at least ten times. This chain connects TRBV20-1 to TRBJ2-3, with a possible D match to TRBD2 (5 bases). The CDR3 has 15 amino acids. The germline V gene encodes CDR1 DFQATT and CDR2 SNEGSKA (reference sequence). The V end was cut by 6 bases, the J end by 0 bases, with 16 bases between. The CDR3 sequence: CSARSLGGSTDTQYF. The CDR3 DNA sequence: TGCAGTGCCCGGTCATTGGGCGGGAGCACAGATACGCAGTATTTT.